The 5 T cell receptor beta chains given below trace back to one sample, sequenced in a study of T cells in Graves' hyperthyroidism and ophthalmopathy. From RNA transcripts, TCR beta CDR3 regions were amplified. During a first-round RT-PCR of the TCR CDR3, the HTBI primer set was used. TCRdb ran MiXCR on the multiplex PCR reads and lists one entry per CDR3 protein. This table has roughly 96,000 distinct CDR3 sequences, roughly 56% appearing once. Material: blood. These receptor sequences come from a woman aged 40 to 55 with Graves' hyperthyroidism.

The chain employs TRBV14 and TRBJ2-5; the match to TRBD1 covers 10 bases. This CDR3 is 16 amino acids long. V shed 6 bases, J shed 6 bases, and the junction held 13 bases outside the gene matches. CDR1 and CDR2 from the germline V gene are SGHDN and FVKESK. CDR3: CASRATGTGDRKTQYF. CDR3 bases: TGTGCCAGCAGGGCTACCGGGACAGGGGATCGGAAGACCCAGTACTTC.

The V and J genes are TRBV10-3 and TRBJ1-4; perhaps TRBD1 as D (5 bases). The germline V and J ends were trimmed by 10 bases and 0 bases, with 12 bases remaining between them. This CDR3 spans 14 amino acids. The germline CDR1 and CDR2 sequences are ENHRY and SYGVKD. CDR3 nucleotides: TGTGCCAGCAGGGCCGCTGCAACTAATGAAAAACTGTTTTTT. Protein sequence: CASRAAATNEKLFF.

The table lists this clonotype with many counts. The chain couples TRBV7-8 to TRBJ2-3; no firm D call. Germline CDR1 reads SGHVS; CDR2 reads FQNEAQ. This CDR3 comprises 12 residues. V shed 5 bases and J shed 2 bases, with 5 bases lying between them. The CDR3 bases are TGTGCCAGCAGCCAACACACAGATACGCAGTATTTT. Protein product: CASSQHTDTQYF.

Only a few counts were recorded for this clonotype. The CDR3: CASSQDRGAGNTIYF. In nucleotides, the CDR3 is TGTGCCAGCAGCCAAGACAGGGGGGCCGGAAACACCATATATTTT. J is TRBJ1-3 and V is TRBV7-2; 9 positions agree with TRBD1. With 5 bases clipped from V and 4 bases from J, the junction kept 6 bases outside the gene matches. The CDR3 runs to 15 residues. Germline loops: CDR1 SGHTA, CDR2 FQGNSA.

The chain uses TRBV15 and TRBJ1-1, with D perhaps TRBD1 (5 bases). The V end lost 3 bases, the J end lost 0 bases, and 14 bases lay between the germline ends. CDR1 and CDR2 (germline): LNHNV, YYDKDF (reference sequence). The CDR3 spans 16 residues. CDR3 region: CATSSQEMGVNTEAFF. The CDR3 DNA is TGTGCCACCAGCAGCCAAGAGATGGGGGTGAACACTGAAGCTTTCTTT. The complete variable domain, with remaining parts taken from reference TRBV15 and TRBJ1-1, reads DAMVIQNPRYQVTQFGKPVTLSCSQTLNHNVMYWYQQKSSQAPKLLFHYYDKDFNNEADTPDNFQSRRPNTSFCFLDIRSPGLGDTAMYLCATSSQEMGVNTEAFFGQGTRLTVV.